This entry lists 20 T cell receptor beta chains sequenced from one sample in a study of blood T cell repertoires in COVID-19. The method was immunoSEQ multiplex PCR; TCRdb's version includes in-frame clones alone and lacks a portion of them. Of some 100,000 clones listed, roughly nine tenths are singletons. The sample consisted of peripheral blood. The receptors stem from a human donor with active COVID-19. The donor label of this sample is uncertain.

V gene TRBV6-6 combines with J gene TRBJ2-1; the match to TRBD2 covers 10 bases. The CDR3 is 15 amino acids. Germline trimming cut 0 bases from V and 9 bases from J; bases unmatched to any gene: 5. Germline V CDR1 and CDR2: MNHNY, SVGAGI (reference sequence). CDR3 coding DNA: TGTGCCAGCAGTTACTCGGAGCGGGGGGGCCTTGAGCAGTTCTTC. Translation gives CASSYSERGGLEQFF.

The chain joins TRBV4-1 to TRBJ1-4; 8 nucleotides agree with TRBD1. The trim removed 4 bases at V and 7 bases at J, leaving 11 bases unmatched. Germline V lookup: CDR1 MGHRA, CDR2 YSYEKL. CDR3 length: 16 amino acids. The CDR3 DNA follows: TGCGCCAGCAGCCCGGAACCGGGACAGGTCGGTGAAAAACTGTTTTTT. As protein: CASSPEPGQVGEKLFF.

V is TRBV11-2 and J is TRBJ1-1; a possible D gene is TRBD1 (5 bases). This CDR3 contains 16 residues. Trimming stripped 2 bases from V and 4 bases from J, with 17 bases between. Germline CDR1 and CDR2: SGHAT and FQNNGV. The CDR3 DNA reads as TGTGCCAGCAGCTTACGTAGCCTCGGACAAAGCACTGAAGCTTTCTTT. This gives the protein CASSLRSLGQSTEAFF.

The chain is built from TRBV13 and TRBJ1-3, with 7 bases that match TRBD1. The ends lost 6 bases at V and 0 bases at J; junction bases unmatched: 5. The CDR3 loop spans 15 amino acids. Germline V gene data show CDR1 as PRHDT and CDR2 as FYEKMQ (reference sequence). CDR3 amino acids: CASRVDRASGNTIYF. CDR3 in DNA: TGTGCCAGCAGGGTCGACAGGGCCTCTGGAAACACCATATATTTT.

This chain connects TRBV27 to TRBJ1-1, with 8 bases lining up with TRBD1. The trim removed 3 bases at V and 5 bases at J, leaving 8 bases unmatched. The CDR3 consists of 15 residues. Germline assignment: CDR1 MNHEY and CDR2 SMNVEV (reference sequence). CDR3 residues: CASSFRQGARTEAFF. In nucleotides, the CDR3 is TGTGCCAGCAGTTTCCGCCAGGGGGCGCGAACTGAAGCTTTCTTT.

The rearrangement links TRBV7-7 to TRBJ2-7; 9 nucleotides match TRBD1. In germline, CDR1 is SSHAT, CDR2 FNYEAQ (reference sequence). J lost 3 bases, V lost 5 bases, and 5 bases had no gene match. CDR3 length: 14 residues. The CDR3: CASSQGQGDYEQYF. The CDR3, as DNA: TGTGCCAGCAGCCAGGGACAGGGTGACTACGAGCAGTACTTC. Full variable domain (missing parts from reference TRBV7-7 and TRBJ2-7): GAGVSQSPRYKVTKRGQDVTLRCDPISSHATLYWYQQALGQGPEFLTYFNYEAQPDKSGLPSDRFSAERPEGSISTLTIQRTEQRDSAMYRCASSQGQGDYEQYFGPGTRLTVT.

The V gene is TRBV6-5, the J gene TRBJ2-7; D is perhaps TRBD1 (6 bases). The CDR3 totals 14 residues. Deletions cut 5 bases from V and 4 bases from J, with 15 bases between. The germline gives CDR1 MNHEY, CDR2 SVGAGI. CDR3 sequence reads: CASSTDRTEYEQYF. DNA of the CDR3: TGTGCCAGCAGTACTGACCGGACAGAGTACGAGCAGTACTTC.

The chain carries TRBV4-1 and TRBJ2-1, with a tentative D call TRBD2 (6 bases). The germline gives CDR1 MGHRA, CDR2 YSYEKL. The CDR3 length is 12 residues. Trimming cost V 4 bases and J 8 bases, with 9 bases left between them. CDR3 DNA: TGCGCCAGCAGCCTCAGGAGGGATGAGCAGTTCTTC. Translation: CASSLRRDEQFF.

The chain recombines TRBV27 with TRBJ2-3; 7 positions match TRBD2. This CDR3 is 15 amino acids long. Per the germline V gene, CDR1 is MNHEY and CDR2 is SMNVEV (reference sequence). The V and J ends lost 3 bases and 7 bases, in that order; junction bases with no gene match: 10. CDR3 sequence reads: CASSLGGGGSNTQYF. The CDR3 DNA is TGTGCCAGCAGTTTGGGCGGGGGAGGTTCTAATACGCAGTATTTT.

The genes are TRBV10-3 and TRBJ1-2; D possibly corresponds to TRBD1 (6 bases). The germline CDR1 and CDR2 sequences are ENHRY and SYGVKD. The V and J ends lost 4 bases and 8 bases respectively, with 11 bases between them. CDR3 length: 12 residues. CDR3 coding DNA: TGTGCCATCAGTGCTGGGGGCGCGGGCTACACCTTC. It specifies CAISAGGAGYTF.

V and J are TRBV7-2 and TRBJ2-5, with D possibly being TRBD2 (6 bases). Germline V gives CDR1 SGHTA, CDR2 FQGNSA. V dropped 3 bases and J dropped 2 bases, with 19 bases sitting between them. CDR3 length equals 17 residues. As DNA, the CDR3 is TGTGCCAGCAGCTTGCCGTCAGGACGGAGGGGACAAGAGACCCAGTACTTC. Translation: CASSLPSGRRGQETQYF.

This clone was seen only a few times. The chain employs TRBV5-4 and TRBJ1-2, with TRBD1 matching over 8 bases. With 3 bases clipped from V and 8 bases from J, the junction kept 6 bases outside the gene matches. CDR1 and CDR2 (germline): SGHNT, YYREEE (reference sequence). This CDR3 region has 13 residues. The CDR3 region is CASSWRTGYGYTF. CDR3 bases: TGTGCCAGCAGCTGGAGGACAGGGTACGGCTACACCTTC.

The V gene is TRBV27, the J gene TRBJ2-1; 9 bases agree with TRBD2. The CDR3 loop spans 18 amino acids. Germline CDR1 is MNHEY and CDR2 is SMNVEV (reference sequence). J gave up 2 bases and V 7 bases, and 15 bases lay outside the gene matches. The CDR3 here is CASISGVAGVRTYNEQFF. CDR3 in DNA: TGTGCCAGCATCTCGGGGGTAGCGGGGGTGAGGACCTACAATGAGCAGTTCTTC.

This clone has just one count. The chain couples TRBV4-1 to TRBJ2-1; D perhaps matches TRBD2 (6 bases). CDR3 size: 14 residues. Germline CDR1 MGHRA, CDR2 YSYEKL. V dropped 1 base and J dropped 7 bases, with 11 bases sitting between them. The CDR3: CASSQGIGGNEQFF. DNA of the CDR3: TGCGCCAGCAGCCAAGGGATTGGAGGGAATGAGCAGTTCTTC.

This chain connects TRBV9 to TRBJ1-1; D perhaps matches TRBD1 (6 bases). Germline V CDR1 and CDR2: SGDLS, YYNGEE. This CDR3 spans 16 amino acids. The V end was cut by 3 bases, the J end by 6 bases, with 21 bases between. In DNA form, the CDR3 reads TGTGCCAGCAGCGACAGGGAGGGGAATGGGCGTTCTGAAGCTTTCTTT. It is translated as CASSDREGNGRSEAFF.

This clone showed up just once. The rearrangement links TRBV4-3 to TRBJ1-2; TRBD1 might be the D (6 bases). The germline gives CDR1 LGHNA, CDR2 YSLEER. The V end lost 4 bases, the J end lost 8 bases, and 20 bases lay between the germline ends. The CDR3 contains 15 residues. The CDR3 nucleotides read TGCGCCAGCAGCCGTGTGGACAGCACTAAGGGAGGCTACACCTTC. Translating it yields CASSRVDSTKGGYTF.

The CDR3: CASSLGQGTPGNTIYF. The CDR3 nucleotides read TGTGCCAGCAGCTTGGGACAGGGGACCCCTGGAAACACCATATATTTT. This chain links TRBV5-8 with TRBJ1-3, with 8 bases identical to TRBD1. Losses at the gene ends were 0 bases for V and 2 bases for J; bases not matched to a gene: 4. Germline V gene data show CDR1 as SGHTS and CDR2 as YDEGEE. This CDR3 is 16 amino acids long.

Here the CDR3 DNA reads TGCGCCAGCAGCCAAGTGCAGGGAGGACAGCCCCAGCATTTT. Translated: CASSQVQGGQPQHF. The chain is built from TRBV4-3 and TRBJ1-5, with D possibly TRBD1 on 5 matching bases. V lost 1 base to trimming and J lost 7 bases, with 11 bases between them. The V gene's germline CDR1 is LGHNA and CDR2 YSLEER. The CDR3 extends over 14 amino acids.

The chain carries TRBV14 and TRBJ1-2, with D possibly matching TRBD1 (5 bases). This CDR3 is built from 15 residues. Trimming stripped 3 bases from V and 2 bases from J, with 13 bases between. Germline CDR1 is SGHDN and CDR2 is FVKESK. CDR3 DNA: TGTGCCAGCAGCCACGTCGGGGGAACCAACTATGGCTACACCTTC. It translates to CASSHVGGTNYGYTF.

This chain joins TRBV11-2 and TRBJ1-2, with no clear D. The V end was cut by 0 bases, the J end by 7 bases, with 18 bases between. Germline assignment: CDR1 SGHAT and CDR2 FQNNGV. This CDR3 spans 16 amino acids. CDR3 region: CASSLDLLTRAGGYTF. CDR3 sequence (DNA): TGTGCCAGCAGCTTAGATCTATTGACGAGGGCGGGTGGCTACACCTTC.